This T cell receptor (beta chain) derives from a study of T cell repertoires in cytomegalovirus infection. At the level of the study: Evidence of both CMV infection and a matching HLA type came from public TCR beta signatures.

The CDR3 is made up of 14 amino acids. CDR1 is MDHEN, CDR2 SYDVKM, per germline. The V gene end was trimmed by 6 bases and the J gene end by 1 base; junction bases not matched to a gene: 1. The sample holds a few counts of this clonotype. TCRdb reprocessed the reads via MiXCR and lists one record per CDR3 protein. This table holds a few hundred thousand distinct CDR3 sequences, about 17% found once. V is TRBV28 and J is TRBJ1-3, with 9 nucleotides matching TRBD1. The clonotype was recovered from a human donor in good health (CMV status not recorded). Some clones in this sample may be carry-over from other donors' samples. The sample taken for sequencing was PBMCs. The CDR3 DNA sequence: TGTGCCAGCAGGGGACAGGGTTCTGGAAACACCATATATTTT. Its translation is CASRGQGSGNTIYF.